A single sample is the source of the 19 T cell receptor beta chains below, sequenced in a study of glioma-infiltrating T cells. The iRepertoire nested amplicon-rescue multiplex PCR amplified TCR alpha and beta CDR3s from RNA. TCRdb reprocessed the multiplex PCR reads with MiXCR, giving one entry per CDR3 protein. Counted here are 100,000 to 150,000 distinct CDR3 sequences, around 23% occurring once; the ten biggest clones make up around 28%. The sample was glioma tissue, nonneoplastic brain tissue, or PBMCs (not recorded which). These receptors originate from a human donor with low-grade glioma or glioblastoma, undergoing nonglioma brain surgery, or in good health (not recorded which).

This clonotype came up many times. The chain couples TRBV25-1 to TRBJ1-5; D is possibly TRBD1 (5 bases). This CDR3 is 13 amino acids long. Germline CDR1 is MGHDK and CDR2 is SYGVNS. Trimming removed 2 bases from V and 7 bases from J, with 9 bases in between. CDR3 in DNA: TGTGCCAGCAGTGAAGACAGATCCCAGCCCCAGCATTTT. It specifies CASSEDRSQPQHF.

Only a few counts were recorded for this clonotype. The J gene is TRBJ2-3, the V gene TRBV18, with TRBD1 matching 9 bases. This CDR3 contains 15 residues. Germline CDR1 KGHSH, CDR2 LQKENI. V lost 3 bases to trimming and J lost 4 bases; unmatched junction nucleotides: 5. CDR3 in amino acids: CASSPGDREADTQYF. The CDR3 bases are TGTGCCAGCTCACCCGGGGACAGGGAGGCAGATACGCAGTATTTT.

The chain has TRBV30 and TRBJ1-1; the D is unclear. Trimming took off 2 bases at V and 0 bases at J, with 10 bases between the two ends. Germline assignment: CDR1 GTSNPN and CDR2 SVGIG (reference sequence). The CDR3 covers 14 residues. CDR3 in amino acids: CAWSRQTVNTEAFF. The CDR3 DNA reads TGTGCCTGGAGTCGCCAGACGGTGAACACTGAAGCTTTCTTT.

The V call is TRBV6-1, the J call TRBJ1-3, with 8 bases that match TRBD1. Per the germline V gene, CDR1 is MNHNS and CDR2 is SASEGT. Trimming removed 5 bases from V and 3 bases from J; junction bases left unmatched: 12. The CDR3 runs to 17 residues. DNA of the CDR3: TGTGCCAGCAGTTATACTCCGACAGGGGCCAGTGGAAACACCATATATTTT. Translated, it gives CASSYTPTGASGNTIYF.

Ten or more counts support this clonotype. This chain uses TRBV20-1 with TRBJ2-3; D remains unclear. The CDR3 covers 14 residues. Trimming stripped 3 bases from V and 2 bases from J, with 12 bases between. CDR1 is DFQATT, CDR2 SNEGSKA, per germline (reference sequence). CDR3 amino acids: CSASPRPSTDTQYF. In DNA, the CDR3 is TGCAGTGCTAGCCCCCGGCCCTCCACAGATACGCAGTATTTT.

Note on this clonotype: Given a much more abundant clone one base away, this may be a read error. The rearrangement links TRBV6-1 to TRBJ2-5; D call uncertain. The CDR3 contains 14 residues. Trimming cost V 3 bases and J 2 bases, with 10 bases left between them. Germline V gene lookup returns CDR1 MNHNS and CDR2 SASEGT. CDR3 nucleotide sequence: TGTGCCAGCAGTGAGTTCGAACAACAAGAGACCCAGTACTTC. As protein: CASSEFEQQETQYF.

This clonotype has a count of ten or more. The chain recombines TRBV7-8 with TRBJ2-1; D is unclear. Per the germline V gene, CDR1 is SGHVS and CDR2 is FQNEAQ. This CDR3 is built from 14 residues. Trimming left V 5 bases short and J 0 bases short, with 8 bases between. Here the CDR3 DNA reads TGTGCCAGCAGCACACTCGGCTCCTACAATGAGCAGTTCTTC. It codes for CASSTLGSYNEQFF.

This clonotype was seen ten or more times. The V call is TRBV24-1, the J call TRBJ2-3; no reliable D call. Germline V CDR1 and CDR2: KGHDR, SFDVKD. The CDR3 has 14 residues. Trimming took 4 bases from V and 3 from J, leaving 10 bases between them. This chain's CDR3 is CATSDPRGTDTQYF. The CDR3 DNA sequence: TGTGCCACCAGTGACCCACGTGGTACAGATACGCAGTATTTT.

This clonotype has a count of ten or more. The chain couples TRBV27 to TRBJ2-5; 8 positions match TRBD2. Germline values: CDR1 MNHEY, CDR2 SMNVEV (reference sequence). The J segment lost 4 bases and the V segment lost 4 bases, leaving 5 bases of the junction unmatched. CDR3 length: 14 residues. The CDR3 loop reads CASSSRGGLETQYF. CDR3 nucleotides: TGTGCCAGCAGTTCCCGCGGGGGGCTAGAGACCCAGTACTTC.

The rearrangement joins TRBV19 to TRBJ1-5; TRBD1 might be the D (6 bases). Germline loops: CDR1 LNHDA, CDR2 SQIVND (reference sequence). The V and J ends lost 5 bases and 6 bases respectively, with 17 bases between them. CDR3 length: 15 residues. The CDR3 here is CASSEGQTRSQPQHF. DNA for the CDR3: TGTGCCAGTAGTGAAGGACAGACCCGCAGTCAGCCCCAGCATTTT. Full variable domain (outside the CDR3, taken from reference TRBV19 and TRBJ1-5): DGGITQSPKYLFRKEGQNVTLSCEQNLNHDAMYWYRQDPGQGLRLIYYSQIVNDFQKGDIAEGYSVSREKKESFPLTVTSAQKNPTAFYLCASSEGQTRSQPQHFGDGTRLSIL.

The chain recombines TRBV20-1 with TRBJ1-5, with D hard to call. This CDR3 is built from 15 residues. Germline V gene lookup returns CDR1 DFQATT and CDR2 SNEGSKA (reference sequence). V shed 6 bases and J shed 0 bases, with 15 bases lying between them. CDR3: CSAYTPEISNQPQHF. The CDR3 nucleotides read TGCAGTGCCTACACGCCCGAAATTAGCAATCAGCCCCAGCATTTT.

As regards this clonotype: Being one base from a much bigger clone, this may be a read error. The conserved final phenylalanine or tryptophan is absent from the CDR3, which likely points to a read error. This CDR3 reads CASSHPRGNTEAFL. DNA for the CDR3: TGCGCCAGCAGCCATCCCAGGGGGAACACTGAAGCTTTCCTT. V is TRBV4-1 and J is TRBJ1-1, with D maybe TRBD1 (6 bases). Trimming took 3 bases from V and 1 from J, leaving 9 bases between them. This CDR3 region has 14 residues. CDR1 and CDR2 from the germline V gene are MGHRA and YSYEKL.

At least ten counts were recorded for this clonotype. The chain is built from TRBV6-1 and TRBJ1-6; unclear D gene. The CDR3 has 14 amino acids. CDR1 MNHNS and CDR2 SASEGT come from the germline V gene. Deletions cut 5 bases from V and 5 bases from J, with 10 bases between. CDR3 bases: TGTGCCAGCAGTCAGACTTTAAATAATTCACCCCTCCACTTT. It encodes CASSQTLNNSPLHF.

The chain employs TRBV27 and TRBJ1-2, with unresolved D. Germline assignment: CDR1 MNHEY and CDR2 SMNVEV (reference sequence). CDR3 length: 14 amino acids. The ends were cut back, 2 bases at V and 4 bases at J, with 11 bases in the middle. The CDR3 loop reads CASSLALEIYGYTF. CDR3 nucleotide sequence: TGTGCCAGCAGTTTAGCGCTCGAAATCTATGGCTACACCTTC.

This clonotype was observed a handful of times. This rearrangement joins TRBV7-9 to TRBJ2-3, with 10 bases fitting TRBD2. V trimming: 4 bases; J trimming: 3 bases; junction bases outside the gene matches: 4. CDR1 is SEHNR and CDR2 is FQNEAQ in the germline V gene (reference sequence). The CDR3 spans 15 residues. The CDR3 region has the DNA TGTGCCAGCAGCTGGGGGACTAGCGTGACAGATACGCAGTATTTT. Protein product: CASSWGTSVTDTQYF.

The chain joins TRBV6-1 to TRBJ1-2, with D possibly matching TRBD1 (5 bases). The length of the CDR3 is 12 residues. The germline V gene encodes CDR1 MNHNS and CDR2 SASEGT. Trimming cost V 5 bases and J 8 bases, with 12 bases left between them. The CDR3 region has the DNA TGTGCCAGCAGTCCCCAGGGAACGGGCTACACCTTC. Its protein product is CASSPQGTGYTF.

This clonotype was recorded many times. The CDR3 nucleotides read TGTGCCAGCAGGGCTATAGGTAGAAAACTGTTTTTT. Protein sequence: CASRAIGRKLFF. The J gene is TRBJ1-4, the V gene TRBV28; D call uncertain. V dropped 6 bases and J dropped 10 bases, with 12 bases sitting between them. CDR1 is MDHEN, CDR2 SYDVKM, per germline. CDR3 length: 12 amino acids.

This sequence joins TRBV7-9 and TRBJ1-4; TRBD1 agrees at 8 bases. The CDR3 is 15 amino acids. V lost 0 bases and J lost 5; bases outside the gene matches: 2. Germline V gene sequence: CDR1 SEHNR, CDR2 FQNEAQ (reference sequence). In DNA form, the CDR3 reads TGTGCCAGCAGCTTAGCGACAGGGGTGAATGAAAAACTGTTTTTT. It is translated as CASSLATGVNEKLFF.

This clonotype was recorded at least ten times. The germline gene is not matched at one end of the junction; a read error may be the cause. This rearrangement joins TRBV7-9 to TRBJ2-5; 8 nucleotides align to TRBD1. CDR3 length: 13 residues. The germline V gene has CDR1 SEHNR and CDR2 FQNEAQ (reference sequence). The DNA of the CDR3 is TGTGCCACCAGCATTTACAGGGGGGAGACCCAGTACTTC. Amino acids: CATSIYRGETQYF.